The rows below give T cell receptor beta chains drawn from one sample of a study of T cell responses to AZD1222 COVID-19 vaccine. Using immunoSEQ multiplex PCR, the repertoire was profiled, and TCRdb retains in-frame clones only, with some absent. The table includes about 70,000 clones, roughly 84% detected once. This specimen consisted of peripheral blood, obtained on day 0 of AZD1222 vaccination. The receptors originated from an adult in good health. Each CDR3 is given with its conserved first and last residue. D genes are given only for firm matches. Clone size is shown for a subset of rows, as once, few, many or a class of expanded clone.

V: TRBV5-1
D: -
size: -
J: TRBJ2-3
CDR3: CASSTGATSIGDTQYF

V: TRBV7-7
D: TRBD1
size: -
J: TRBJ1-6
CDR3: CASQTGNNSPLHF

V: TRBV14
D: -
size: once
J: TRBJ2-7
CDR3: CARNPGRCLEGSYEQYF

V: TRBV6-1
D: -
size: -
J: TRBJ1-3
CDR3: CASSDPGRGTIYF

V: TRBV7-2
D: -
size: -
J: TRBJ1-1
CDR3: CASSLALYSDTEAFF

V: TRBV3-1/TRBV3-2
D: -
size: -
J: TRBJ1-1
CDR3: CASSQAAFGVAFF

V: TRBV9
D: -
size: -
J: TRBJ1-5
CDR3: CASSFTGAQPQHF

V: TRBV24-1
D: -
size: -
J: TRBJ2-7
CDR3: CATQQTGKGEQYF

V: TRBV30
D: TRBD1
size: few
J: TRBJ2-7
CDR3: CALKPRQGEGYEQYF

V: TRBV11-2
D: -
size: -
J: TRBJ2-3
CDR3: CASSTEGLTDTQYF

V: TRBV27
D: TRBD1
size: -
J: TRBJ2-1
CDR3: CASSPSKPGQGNHEQFF

V: TRBV2
D: -
size: -
J: TRBJ1-2
CDR3: CASSEVSADGYTF

V: TRBV7-3
D: -
size: -
J: TRBJ2-2
CDR3: CASSPFQTGTGELFF

V: TRBV18
D: -
size: once
J: TRBJ2-5
CDR3: CASSPRLQETQYF

V: TRBV10-3
D: -
size: -
J: TRBJ1-4
CDR3: CATGRDATNEKLFF

V: TRBV28
D: -
size: -
J: TRBJ1-1
CDR3: CASRIPGLKAFF

V: TRBV11-2
D: -
size: -
J: TRBJ2-1
CDR3: CASSLRDLAPYNEQFF

V: TRBV7-9
D: TRBD2
size: -
J: TRBJ2-1
CDR3: CASSTRGGPGNEQFF

V: TRBV6-4
D: TRBD1
size: -
J: TRBJ1-5
CDR3: CASSAEGTGFSYGNQPQHF

V: TRBV11-1
D: TRBD2
size: -
J: TRBJ2-7
CDR3: CASSSGLAGEQYF

V: TRBV14
D: TRBD2
size: -
J: TRBJ2-7
CDR3: CASSPTGLTYEQYF

V: TRBV29-1
D: TRBD1
size: once
J: TRBJ2-3
CDR3: CSVQTGGFADTQYF

V: TRBV4-3
D: -
size: -
J: TRBJ1-5
CDR3: CASSPDGYNQPQHF

V: TRBV11-2
D: -
size: -
J: TRBJ2-7
CDR3: CASSFLGDSSYEQYF

V: TRBV10-3
D: -
size: -
J: TRBJ1-5
CDR3: CAISPEKRGNQPQHF

V: TRBV7-9
D: -
size: -
J: TRBJ1-1
CDR3: CASSLVVGLNTEAFF

V: TRBV19
D: TRBD1
size: once
J: TRBJ1-5
CDR3: CASSAYAGTGNNQPQHF

V: TRBV11-1
D: -
size: -
J: TRBJ1-4
CDR3: CASSRRTNEKLFF

V: TRBV10-1
D: TRBD1
size: -
J: TRBJ1-6
CDR3: CASSATLPGQEIVRRNSPLHF

V: TRBV7-9
D: -
size: -
J: TRBJ1-1
CDR3: CASSLYQGFTEAFF

V: TRBV7-9
D: -
size: once
J: TRBJ1-1
CDR3: CASSLVTGNTEAFF

V: TRBV27
D: -
size: -
J: TRBJ2-7
CDR3: CASSLSGTMAYEQYF

V: TRBV6-6
D: TRBD1
size: -
J: TRBJ1-2
CDR3: CASSYRDRVGYGYTF

V: TRBV18
D: -
size: -
J: TRBJ1-3
CDR3: CASSPQQGSSSGNTIYF

V: TRBV6-5
D: TRBD1
size: -
J: TRBJ1-5
CDR3: CASSYRQGGQPQHF

V: TRBV5-4
D: TRBD1
size: -
J: TRBJ1-2
CDR3: CASSLGDRDYGYTF

V: TRBV10-1
D: -
size: -
J: TRBJ1-1
CDR3: CPSPYWDTEAFF

V: TRBV3-1/TRBV3-2
D: -
size: -
J: TRBJ1-1
CDR3: CASSPRDFNTEAFF

V: TRBV2
D: TRBD2
size: few
J: TRBJ2-5
CDR3: CASRLTSGVETQYF